This T cell receptor beta chain was retrieved from a study of regulatory T cells in long-lasting Graves disease. Across the whole study: Less than 3 months of antithyroid drugs had been taken by newly diagnosed Graves' patients. Points from the study as a whole: TRBV28, TRBJ1-2 and TRBJ2-5 were favored in persistent disease. Samples came from peripheral blood alone, without thyroid tissue.

CDR3 size: 13 residues. CDR1 and CDR2 (germline): MNHEY, SMNVEV (reference sequence). V lost 10 bases, J lost 4 bases, and 9 bases stayed unmatched. This clonotype was counted a few times. Its antigen remains unidentified. The time point here: newly diagnosed GD, antithyroid drugs for less than 3 months. With RNA extracted from PBMCs as input, the TCR library was made. Combining iRepertoire HTBI primers with Arm-PCR of CDR3 regions, the authors built TCR beta libraries. Each CDR3 protein gets one entry after TCRdb re-called the multiplex PCR reads with MiXCR. The repertoire holds around 460,000 distinct CDR3 sequences, with 11% to 15% as singletons. Another study also made use of these data, one on T cells in Graves' hyperthyroidism and ophthalmopathy. That paper notes: Primed by the HTBI set, a first-round RT-PCR was run on the TCR CDR3.

The starting material was peripheral blood mononuclear cells (PBMCs), obtained at new diagnosis, from a patient treated with antithyroid drugs. This chain connects TRBV27 to TRBJ2-7; 8 bases agree with TRBD2. The clonotype comes from a woman between 50 and 59 years old with Graves disease. The CDR3 here is CANPGLVPYEQYF. CDR3 in DNA: TGTGCCAACCCGGGACTAGTTCCGTACGAGCAGTACTTC.